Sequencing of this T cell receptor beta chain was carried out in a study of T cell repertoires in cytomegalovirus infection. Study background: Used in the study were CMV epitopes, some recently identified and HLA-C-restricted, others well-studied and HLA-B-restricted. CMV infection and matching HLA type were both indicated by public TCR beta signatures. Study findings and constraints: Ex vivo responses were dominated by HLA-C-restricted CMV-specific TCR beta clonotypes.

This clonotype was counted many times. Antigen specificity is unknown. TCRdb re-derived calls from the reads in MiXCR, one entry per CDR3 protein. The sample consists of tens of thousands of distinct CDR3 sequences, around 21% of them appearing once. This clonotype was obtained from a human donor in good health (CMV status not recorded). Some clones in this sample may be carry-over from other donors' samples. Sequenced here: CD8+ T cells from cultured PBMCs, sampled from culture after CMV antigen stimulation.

CDR3 residues: CASSLRTGGEQYF. CDR3 DNA: TGTGCCAGCAGCTTAAGGACAGGAGGCGAGCAGTACTTC. The chain links TRBV7-9 to TRBJ2-7, with TRBD1 identical over 7 bases. Germline trimming cut 2 bases from V and 6 bases from J; bases unmatched to any gene: 4. The length of the CDR3 is 13 residues. The V gene's germline CDR1 is SEHNR and CDR2 FQNEAQ (reference sequence).